This TCR beta chain came from a study of early T cells in non-severe SARS-CoV-2 infection. TCRdb ran MiXCR on the 5' RACE reads and lists one entry per CDR3 protein. This sample has tens of thousands of distinct CDR3 sequences; around 12% occur once, and the top ten carry roughly 4.3%. The germline gives CDR1 LGHDT, CDR2 YNNKEL (reference sequence). There are 15 residues in the CDR3. About this clonotype: A much larger clone lies one base from this, so it may be a read error.

This receptor was obtained from an adult who was a healthcare worker with PCR-confirmed SARS-CoV-2 infection or an uninfected control (not recorded which). The chain recombines TRBV3-1 with TRBJ2-7, with TRBD1 matching over 7 bases. The material sequenced was whole blood. CDR3 protein: CACSPGQVRSYEQYF. In DNA form, the CDR3 reads TGTGCCTGCAGCCCCGGACAGGTGAGGAGCTACGAGCAGTACTTC.